The 9 T cell receptor beta chains below come from one sample, sequenced in a study of T cells in Graves' hyperthyroidism and ophthalmopathy. RNA transcripts served as the template for amplifying TCR beta CDR3 regions. The HTBI set primed first-round TCR CDR3 RT-PCR. A single record per CDR3 protein comes from TCRdb applying MiXCR to the multiplex PCR reads. Of 150,000 to 200,000 distinct CDR3 sequences detected, 9.4% appear once; the ten largest clones hold around 20%. Sequencing was done on a sample of blood. The receptor set was obtained from a woman aged 18-35 years with Graves' hyperthyroidism that later progressed to Graves' ophthalmopathy.

This clonotype was seen ten or more times. J is TRBJ2-1 and V is TRBV19, with 9 bases matching TRBD1. CDR3 size: 14 residues. Germline CDR1 and CDR2: LNHDA and SQIVND (reference sequence). Trimming at V came to 3 bases and at J to 5 bases, leaving 2 bases not matched to a gene. The CDR3 is CASSMGTGNNEQFF. CDR3 DNA: TGTGCCAGTAGTATGGGGACAGGGAACAATGAGCAGTTCTTC.

The sample holds a few counts of this clonotype. This rearrangement joins TRBV7-9 to TRBJ2-1; 11 bases match TRBD2. The germline V gene encodes CDR1 SEHNR and CDR2 FQNEAQ (reference sequence). The trim removed 3 bases at V and 6 bases at J, leaving 4 bases unmatched. The CDR3 has 15 residues. The DNA for the CDR3 is TGTGCCAGCAGCTTTGAACTAGCGGGGGCCAATGAGCAGTTCTTC. This encodes CASSFELAGANEQFF.

This clonotype was observed at least ten times. The chain recombines TRBV19 with TRBJ1-1, with 9 bases fitting TRBD1. CDR1 is LNHDA and CDR2 is SQIVND in the germline V gene (reference sequence). The CDR3 is made up of 14 amino acids. With V trimmed by 5 bases and J by 2 bases, 3 bases remained unmatched. The CDR3: CASSGTGRNTEAFF. As DNA, the CDR3 is TGTGCCAGTAGTGGGACAGGGAGAAACACTGAAGCTTTCTTT.

The sample holds many counts of this clonotype. This rearrangement joins TRBV12-3 or TRBV12-4 to TRBJ2-7; 8 bases line up with TRBD1. CDR3 length: 12 amino acids. Trimming at V came to 3 bases and at J to 8 bases, leaving 3 bases not matched to a gene. The CDR3 is CASSFGQGKQYF. The CDR3 coding sequence is TGTGCCAGCAGTTTCGGACAGGGTAAGCAGTACTTC.

This clonotype was recorded at least ten times. The V gene is TRBV18, the J gene TRBJ1-1; possible D gene TRBD1, 5 bases. Trimming stripped 6 bases from V and 1 base from J, with 12 bases between. CDR3 length: 14 amino acids. CDR1 is KGHSH, CDR2 LQKENI, per germline. The CDR3 region is CASSPSDTNTEAFF. The CDR3 DNA reads as TGTGCCAGCTCCCCATCGGACACGAACACTGAAGCTTTCTTT.

This clonotype was counted many times. This chain joins TRBV11-1 and TRBJ1-2; D gene unclear. The germline V and J ends were trimmed by 2 bases and 8 bases, with 9 bases remaining between them. The CDR3 spans 12 residues. Per the germline V gene, CDR1 is SGHAT and CDR2 is FQDESV (reference sequence). CDR3 in amino acids: CASSLREYGYTF. As DNA, the CDR3 is TGTGCCAGCAGCTTAAGGGAGTACGGCTACACCTTC. Full variable domain (outside the CDR3, taken from reference TRBV11-1 and TRBJ1-2): EAEVAQSPRYKITEKSQAVAFWCDPISGHATLYWYRQILGQGPELLVQFQDESVVDDSQLPKDRFSAERLKGVDSTLKIQPAELGDSAMYLCASSLREYGYTFGSGTRLTVV.

The V and J genes are TRBV28 and TRBJ1-2; tentatively, D is TRBD1 (6 bases). The V end lost 4 bases, the J end lost 4 bases, and 13 bases lay between the germline ends. The germline CDR1 and CDR2 sequences are MDHEN and SYDVKM. The CDR3 has 14 amino acids. This CDR3 is CASSSSGASYGYTF. As DNA, the CDR3 is TGTGCCAGCAGTTCATCAGGGGCGAGCTATGGCTACACCTTC.

This clonotype occurred many times. V gene TRBV19 combines with J gene TRBJ1-2, with a tentative D call TRBD1 (5 bases). This CDR3 has 16 residues. Trimming took off 6 bases at V and 6 bases at J, with 23 bases between the two ends. Germline CDR1 and CDR2: LNHDA and SQIVND (reference sequence). The CDR3 DNA sequence: TGTGCCAGTAGACCACCCACGGGGCGTCCTAGCCATGGCTACACCTTC. Translation gives CASRPPTGRPSHGYTF.

This clonotype has a count of ten or more. The rearrangement uses TRBV19 and TRBJ2-7; D not certain. This CDR3 region has 13 residues. V lost 4 bases, J lost 2 bases, and 9 bases lay in between. Germline values: CDR1 LNHDA, CDR2 SQIVND (reference sequence). CDR3 coding DNA: TGTGCCAGTAGTAGGTCAGGTACCTACGAGCAGTACTTC. It yields the protein CASSRSGTYEQYF.